This TCR beta chain was sequenced in a study of cytomegalovirus exposure and HLA in healthy donors (dated 2017 in TCRdb). About the full investigation: An earlier analysis of approximately 640 of the donors reported 250 to 300 Gb of sequence data and more than 90 million unique TCR beta sequences from about 200 million T cells. Typing coverage differed by locus: A, B, C, DRB1 and DQB1 were typed in about 629-640 donors, DQA1 in 500 to 550, DPA1 in some 600, and DPB1 in just under 480. Rather than drawing on any new phenotypic data, the later analysis identified candidate immune exposures from TCR beta sequences and the way those sequences occurred across donors. Class I and class II HLA loci were covered by the typing at four-digit resolution. Genome-wide SNP genotypes for about 55% of the roughly 670 donors were used in a later genetic analysis, which treated that subset as a discovery cohort. The study aimed to test whether cataloging public T cell receptors could reveal signatures of past pathogen exposure. Of the 300 to 500 genotyped donors, roughly 76% were placed in the genetic ancestry cluster associated with self-reported Caucasian donors. Donor age, sex, ethnicity and CMV serostatus were compiled alongside the repertoire data. The T cell repertoires of 666 subjects were profiled by immunosequencing and related to cytomegalovirus serostatus. Across roughly 420 genotyped donors of the cohort, an average of roughly 230,000 unique TCR beta nucleotide sequences per donor were sequenced, and 15% to 20% of those sequences were non-productive. A later analysis re-analyzed previously published TCR beta repertoires from roughly 690 donors and added high-resolution HLA genotyping to study TCR occurrence patterns. Every discovery cohort repertoire had been produced on one sequencing platform. An earlier analysis of a few hundred of the donors applied high-throughput TCR beta sequencing to assess whether each TCR beta V gene segment acted as functional or pseudogenic. An early release covering roughly 640 HLA-typed donors comprised about 320 gigabases of sequencing data and tens of millions of unique TCR sequences. In addition to the first cohort of approximately 650 subjects, a separate validation cohort of 130 or so different subjects was used. The study combined high-throughput TCR immunosequencing, statistical association of individual TCRs with disease status, and machine learning to predict cytomegalovirus infection status. Several DR-DQ haplotypes were treated as single units for association and clustering because of strong linkage in the cohort.

Reading from cysteine to phenylalanine, the CDR3 counts 18 amino acids. Just CDR3 DNA is preserved here, 54 bases in frame from base 1. The germline V gene specifies MGHDK as CDR1 and SYGVNS as CDR2. The junction shows trimming of 2 bases on V and 0 bases on J, plus 16 bases between the germline ends. This clone has only a few counts. Its antigen is not yet known. Base qualities are not recorded, but no much larger clone differs from it by a single base. Library prep was done by the immunoSEQ multiplex PCR assay. For the multiplex PCR, a mixture combining 60 forward primers for TCR Vbeta segments and 13 reverse primers for TCR Jbeta segments was used. The CDR3 region of rearranged TCR beta genes was amplified from genomic DNA by a multiplex PCR assay. On the Illumina HiSeq System, the amplified TCR beta libraries were sequenced as 87-base-pair reads. Processing in the source paper ran as follows. A later analysis counted tens of millions of unique TCR beta chains across the 600 to 850 repertoires, and around 12 million of these chains were shared by at least two donors. Raw reads were error-corrected and collapsed into unique sequences with a nearest-neighbor algorithm that merged closely related sequences to remove PCR and sequencing errors. To assign V, D and J gene segments, CDR3 sequences were aligned to IMGT reference sequences. For a sequence to be retained, a match of at least six nucleotides was required to both a V gene segment and a J gene segment. A rearrangement was called productive if the CDR3 had no stop codons and remained in frame with V and J, and every other rearrangement was called non-productive. Following IMGT convention, CDR3 was defined as the stretch from the second conserved V-encoded cysteine up to the conserved J-encoded phenylalanine. Sequences without an unambiguous match to a single V gene segment were excluded from the earlier analysis of over 500 of the donors. An earlier analysis of a few hundred of the donors classified V segments as functional when productive rearrangements were above 56.7% and as segregating when the standard deviation between donors was above 5%. A statistical classification framework was built to diagnose cytomegalovirus status from the catalog of TCR beta chain sequences. In a later analysis, TCR nucleotide sequences were compared against IMGT/GENE-DB human TR gene sequences so that V and J genes could be assigned. In a later analysis, CDR3 sequences and most-parsimonious VDJ recombination scenarios were assigned using the TCRdist pipeline. In a later analysis, every TCR beta chain was defined by the combination of its CDR3 amino acid sequence and its V-gene family, and reads without a unique V-gene family were dropped. To address suspected cross-contamination and a sequencing artifact, a later analysis removed approximately 600 highly shared, low-generation-probability nucleotide sequences. In a later analysis, a clonal expansion index for each public chain was calculated from normalized within-repertoire ranks of inferred template counts. A later analysis computed generation probabilities with a VDJ recombination model fitted to out-of-frame rearrangements, and checked the results against IGoR. In a later analysis, TCR-TCR, TCR-HLA and TCR-CMV co-occurrence was scored with hypergeometric tests, and a repertoire-size bias correction was applied to TCR pairs. False discovery rates were estimated in a later analysis by permuting HLA or CMV assignments 20 times. In a later analysis, co-occurring TCRs were grouped with DBSCAN, and TCRdist sequence similarity was added when clustering was performed within HLA-allele-positive subsets. Co-occurrence clustering excluded repertoires with fewer than 30,000 or more than 120,000 public chains, plus five with anomalous nucleotide sharing. TCRdb carries this immuneACCESS record with in-frame sequences only. Its versions omit some clonotypes, under half of them owing to an unresolved V gene in the studies checked, with the rest unexplained. The D gene and trimming were derived from the DNA, and the V and J assignments and clone size from that table. In all, the sample holds over 75,000 clones, and about 80% of those were seen once. The ten largest make up about 6.4% of the sample.

Here is what the overall study found, with its caveats: A further reported finding was that TCR beta sequences accurately predicted the HLA-A and HLA-B alleles for most subjects in the first cohort. At a false discovery rate of 0.05, a later analysis linked about 17,000 TCR beta sequences to specific HLA alleles. An association between a missense DCLRE1C variant and V-gene and J-gene trimming of TCR beta chains was found in a later genetic analysis and replicated in an independent cohort. The classifier was reported to diagnose cytomegalovirus status with high specificity and sensitivity in both the original and validation cohorts. Only TCR beta chains were sequenced in this cohort, and the absence of alpha or paired-chain data limited detectable features. According to a later analysis, TCR association rates differed among HLA loci, with DRB1 alleles showing the most associated TCRs and HLA-C alleles showing the fewest. Several of the top co-occurrence clusters appeared to be linked to parvovirus B19, influenza, CMV and Epstein-Barr virus, according to a later analysis. Sequencing depth was assumed to be roughly uniform across donors in the presence/absence analyses, though that assumption may not hold. Most CMV-associated TCR beta chains appeared to be HLA-restricted in a later analysis, and the HLA associations seemed to be driven largely by CMV exposure. In an earlier analysis of roughly 500 of the donors, most TCR beta V segments appeared in productive rearrangements about 87% or about 30% of the time, broadly matching IMGT annotations. The study listed 150 to 200 TCR beta chains as associated with cytomegalovirus. Immune exposure information for the cohort was limited to CMV serostatus. In a later analysis, HLA-associated TCR beta chains showed more clonal expansion and lower generation probabilities than non-associated chains that were equally common. A cluster of highly shared sequence variants was judged likely to be a technical artifact of the sequencing pipeline. Because counts were too low, seventeen rarely observed V segments, including chromosome 9 orphons, were excluded from the earlier analysis of 587 of the donors. The 87-base-pair reads could not distinguish some IMGT-functional V segments, including TRBV6-2 and TRBV6-3, so those segments were excluded. HLA typing was unavailable for some donors at each locus, so association tests used only the typed subset. Correlated functional status among segregating V segments might reflect linkage disequilibrium, but an unknown experimental factor could not be ruled out. Most TCR sequences were seen in very few donors, while some public TCRs were found in many individuals. The authors suggested that the approach could potentially be generalized to other disease states and immunological phenotypes. A later genetic analysis reported fewer N-insertions in productive TCRs among donors in an Asian-associated ancestry cluster than the roughly 670-donor mean. When HLA alleles, especially DR and DQ, strongly co-occurred, TCR associations were difficult to assign to individual alleles. In vitro tests confirmed that a few of the cytomegalovirus-associated TCR beta chains recognize cytomegalovirus antigens.

The cohort comprised hundreds of healthy bone marrow donors. All cohort members were sampled while nominally healthy, although unrecorded immune exposures were likely present. The donor was CMV seronegative and belonged to the group of roughly 330 seronegative cohort members. A peripheral blood sample was provided by each donor, and peripheral blood mononuclear cells were used for TCR beta sequencing. The Qiagen DNeasy Blood Extraction Kit was used to extract genomic DNA from the blood cell samples. The origin of this receptor is a female donor in good health and CMV-seronegative. The sequencing input was PBMCs. The V and J segments used are TRBV25-1 and TRBJ1-4; there is no confident call for the D gene. CDR3 region: CASSEANQAGSTNEKLFF. The sequenced DNA: TGTGCCAGCAGTGAAGCTAATCAAGCGGGCTCAACTAATGAAAAACTGTTTTTT.